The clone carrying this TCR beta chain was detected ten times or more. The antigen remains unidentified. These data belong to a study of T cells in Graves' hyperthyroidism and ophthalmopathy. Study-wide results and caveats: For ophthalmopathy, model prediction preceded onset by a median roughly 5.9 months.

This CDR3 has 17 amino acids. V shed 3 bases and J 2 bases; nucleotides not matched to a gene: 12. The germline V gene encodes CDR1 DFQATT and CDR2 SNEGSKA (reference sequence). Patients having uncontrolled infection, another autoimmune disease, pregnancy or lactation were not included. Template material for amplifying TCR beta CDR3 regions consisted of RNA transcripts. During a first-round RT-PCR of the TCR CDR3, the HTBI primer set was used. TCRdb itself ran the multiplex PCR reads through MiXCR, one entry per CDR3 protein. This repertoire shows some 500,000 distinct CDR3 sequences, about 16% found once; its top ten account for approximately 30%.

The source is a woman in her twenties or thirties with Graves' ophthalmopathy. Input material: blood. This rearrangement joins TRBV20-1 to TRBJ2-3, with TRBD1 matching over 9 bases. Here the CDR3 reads CSARASVGQGLTDTQYF. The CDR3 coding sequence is TGCAGTGCTAGGGCCTCTGTTGGACAGGGGCTCACAGATACGCAGTATTTT.